The sequence of this T cell receptor beta chain was determined in a study of CD8 T cells in ankylosing spondylitis. This CDR3 region has 14 residues. In germline, CDR1 is LGHDT, CDR2 YNNKEL (reference sequence). V was clipped by 2 bases and J by 9 bases, with 16 bases between them. TCRdb reprocessed the 5' RACE reads with MiXCR, giving one entry per CDR3 protein. This sample has 150,000 or so distinct CDR3 sequences, with roughly 34% found just once. The clonotype was recovered from a male donor with ankylosing spondylitis. The sequencing input was synovial fluid, either unsorted or a sorted T cell fraction (not recorded which). The chain recombines TRBV3-1 with TRBJ1-1; D perhaps matches TRBD1 (6 bases). For the CDR3, the DNA is TGTGCCAGCAGCCAAAGTGGGACAATTCGACAAGCTTTCTTT. Protein product: CASSQSGTIRQAFF.